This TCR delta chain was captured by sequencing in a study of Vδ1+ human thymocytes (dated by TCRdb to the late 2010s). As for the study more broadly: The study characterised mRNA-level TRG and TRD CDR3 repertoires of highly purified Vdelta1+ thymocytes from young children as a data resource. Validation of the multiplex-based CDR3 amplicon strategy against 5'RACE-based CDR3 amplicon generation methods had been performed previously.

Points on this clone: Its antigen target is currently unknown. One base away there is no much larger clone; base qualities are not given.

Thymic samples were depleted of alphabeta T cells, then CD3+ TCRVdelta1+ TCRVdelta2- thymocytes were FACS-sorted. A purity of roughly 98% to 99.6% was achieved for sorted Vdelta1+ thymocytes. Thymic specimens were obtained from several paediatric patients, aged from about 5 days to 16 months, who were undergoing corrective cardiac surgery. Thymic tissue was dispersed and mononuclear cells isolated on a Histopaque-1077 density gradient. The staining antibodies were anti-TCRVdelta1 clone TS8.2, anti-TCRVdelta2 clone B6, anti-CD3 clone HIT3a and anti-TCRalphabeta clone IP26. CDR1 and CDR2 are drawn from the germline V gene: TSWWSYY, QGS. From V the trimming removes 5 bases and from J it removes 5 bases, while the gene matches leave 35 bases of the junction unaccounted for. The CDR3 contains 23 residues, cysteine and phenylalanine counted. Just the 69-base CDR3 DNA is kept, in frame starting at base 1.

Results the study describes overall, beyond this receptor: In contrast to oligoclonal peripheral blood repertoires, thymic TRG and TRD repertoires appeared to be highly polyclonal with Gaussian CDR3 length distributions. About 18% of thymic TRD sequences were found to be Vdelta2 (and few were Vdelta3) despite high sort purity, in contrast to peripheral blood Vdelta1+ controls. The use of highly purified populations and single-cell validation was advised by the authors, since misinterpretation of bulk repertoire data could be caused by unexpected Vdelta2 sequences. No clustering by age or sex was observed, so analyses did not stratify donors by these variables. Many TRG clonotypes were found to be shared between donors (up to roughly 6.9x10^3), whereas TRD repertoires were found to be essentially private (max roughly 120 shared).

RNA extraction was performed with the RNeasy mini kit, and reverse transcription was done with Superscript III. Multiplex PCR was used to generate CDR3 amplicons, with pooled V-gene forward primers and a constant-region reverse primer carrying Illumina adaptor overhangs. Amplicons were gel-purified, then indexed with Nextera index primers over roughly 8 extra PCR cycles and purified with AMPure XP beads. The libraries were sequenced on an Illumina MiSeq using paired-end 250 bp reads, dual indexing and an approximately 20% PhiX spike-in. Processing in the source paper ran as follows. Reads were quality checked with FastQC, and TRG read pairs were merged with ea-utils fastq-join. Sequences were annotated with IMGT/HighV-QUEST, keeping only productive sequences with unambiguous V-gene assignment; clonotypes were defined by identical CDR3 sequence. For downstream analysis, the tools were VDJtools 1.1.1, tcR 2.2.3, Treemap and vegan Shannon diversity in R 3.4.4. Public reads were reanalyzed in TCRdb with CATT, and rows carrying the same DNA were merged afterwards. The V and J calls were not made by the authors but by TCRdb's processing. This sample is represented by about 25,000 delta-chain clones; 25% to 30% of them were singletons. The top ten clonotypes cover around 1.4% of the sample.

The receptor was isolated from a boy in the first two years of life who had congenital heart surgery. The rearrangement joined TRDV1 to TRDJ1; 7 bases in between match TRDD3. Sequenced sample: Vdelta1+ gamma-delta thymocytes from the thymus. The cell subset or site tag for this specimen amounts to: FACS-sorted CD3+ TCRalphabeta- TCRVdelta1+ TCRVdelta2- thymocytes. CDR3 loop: CALGKEVTLLGTHQYVWGDKLIF. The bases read TGTGCTCTTGGGAAGGAGGTTACCTTACTGGGGACCCACCAGTATGTGTGGGGGGATAAACTCATCTTT.